The T cell receptor (beta chain) under discussion was sequenced for a study of blood T cell repertoires in COVID-19 (TCRdb year 2020). Broadly, across the study: Collaborator samples came from the United States, Italy and Spain and covered acute and convalescent phases of COVID-19. Where available, HLA class I and class II types were obtained from metadata supplied by the sample provider rather than from assay-based typing. The prospective study material was composed of cDNA or gDNA derived from T cells, B-cell-depleted T cells, or PBMCs. Sample metadata almost always included a de-identified subject ID, COVID-19 status, age in years and sex. Deeply sampled blood TCRbeta repertoires from subjects exposed to, actively infected with, or recovered from COVID-19 were included in the dataset. The samples were drawn from the first 160 participants of the ongoing ImmuneRACE study and from 1,200 or so subjects provided by 6 global collaborators. The repertoires were released in a freely available public database intended as a resource for research on the immune response to SARS-CoV-2.

This clone came up once. Which antigen it targets is not known. Per-base qualities were not stored, and no clone one base away is much larger. V is shortened by 3 bases, J by 5 bases, and the region joining them spans 14 bases. Based on the germline V gene, the CDR1 and CDR2 sequences are MDHEN and SYDVKM. Reading from cysteine to phenylalanine, the CDR3 counts 14 amino acids. Only CDR3 DNA remains: 42 bases, in frame from the first base. Results the study describes overall, beyond this receptor: How much clinical and demographic metadata was included differed by source and by participant, and the metadata was provided uncurated.

The immunoSEQ Assay, a bias-controlled multiplex PCR, was used to amplify TCRbeta CDR3 regions from genomic DNA. The original pipeline was this. The number of nucleated cells in each sample was estimated by amplification of reference gene primers within the assay. To quantify the absolute abundance of each unique TCRbeta CDR3 rearrangement, sequence reads were collapsed and filtered. For each sample, productive Simpson clonality was calculated as the square root of Simpson's diversity index across productive rearrangements. The immuneACCESS repertoire file appears here via TCRdb, limited to in-frame rearrangements. These files lack a portion of the clones; in checked studies, under half of the deficit traces to unresolved V genes, and the cause of the others is not known. The V and J calls and the clone size are those of that table, but D and trimming were determined from the DNA. Here the sample has about 220,000 clones; about 84% occur a single time. 9.5% to 15% of the sample is taken by the ten largest.

Each collaborating institution followed its own protocols to collect whole blood in K2EDTA tubes. For TCRbeta analysis, collaborators shipped samples as frozen whole blood, isolated PBMCs, or DNA extracted from either of those sample types. Recombination connected TRBV28 to TRBJ2-7; TRBD2 could be the D gene, as 5 bases match. This clonotype originated in a human donor in a cohort sampled during active COVID-19. Sequenced sample: peripheral blood. The DNA sequence is as follows: TGTGCCAGCAGTTTCTCAGAGGGTAAAGACGAGCAGTACTTC. It translates to CASSFSEGKDEQYF.